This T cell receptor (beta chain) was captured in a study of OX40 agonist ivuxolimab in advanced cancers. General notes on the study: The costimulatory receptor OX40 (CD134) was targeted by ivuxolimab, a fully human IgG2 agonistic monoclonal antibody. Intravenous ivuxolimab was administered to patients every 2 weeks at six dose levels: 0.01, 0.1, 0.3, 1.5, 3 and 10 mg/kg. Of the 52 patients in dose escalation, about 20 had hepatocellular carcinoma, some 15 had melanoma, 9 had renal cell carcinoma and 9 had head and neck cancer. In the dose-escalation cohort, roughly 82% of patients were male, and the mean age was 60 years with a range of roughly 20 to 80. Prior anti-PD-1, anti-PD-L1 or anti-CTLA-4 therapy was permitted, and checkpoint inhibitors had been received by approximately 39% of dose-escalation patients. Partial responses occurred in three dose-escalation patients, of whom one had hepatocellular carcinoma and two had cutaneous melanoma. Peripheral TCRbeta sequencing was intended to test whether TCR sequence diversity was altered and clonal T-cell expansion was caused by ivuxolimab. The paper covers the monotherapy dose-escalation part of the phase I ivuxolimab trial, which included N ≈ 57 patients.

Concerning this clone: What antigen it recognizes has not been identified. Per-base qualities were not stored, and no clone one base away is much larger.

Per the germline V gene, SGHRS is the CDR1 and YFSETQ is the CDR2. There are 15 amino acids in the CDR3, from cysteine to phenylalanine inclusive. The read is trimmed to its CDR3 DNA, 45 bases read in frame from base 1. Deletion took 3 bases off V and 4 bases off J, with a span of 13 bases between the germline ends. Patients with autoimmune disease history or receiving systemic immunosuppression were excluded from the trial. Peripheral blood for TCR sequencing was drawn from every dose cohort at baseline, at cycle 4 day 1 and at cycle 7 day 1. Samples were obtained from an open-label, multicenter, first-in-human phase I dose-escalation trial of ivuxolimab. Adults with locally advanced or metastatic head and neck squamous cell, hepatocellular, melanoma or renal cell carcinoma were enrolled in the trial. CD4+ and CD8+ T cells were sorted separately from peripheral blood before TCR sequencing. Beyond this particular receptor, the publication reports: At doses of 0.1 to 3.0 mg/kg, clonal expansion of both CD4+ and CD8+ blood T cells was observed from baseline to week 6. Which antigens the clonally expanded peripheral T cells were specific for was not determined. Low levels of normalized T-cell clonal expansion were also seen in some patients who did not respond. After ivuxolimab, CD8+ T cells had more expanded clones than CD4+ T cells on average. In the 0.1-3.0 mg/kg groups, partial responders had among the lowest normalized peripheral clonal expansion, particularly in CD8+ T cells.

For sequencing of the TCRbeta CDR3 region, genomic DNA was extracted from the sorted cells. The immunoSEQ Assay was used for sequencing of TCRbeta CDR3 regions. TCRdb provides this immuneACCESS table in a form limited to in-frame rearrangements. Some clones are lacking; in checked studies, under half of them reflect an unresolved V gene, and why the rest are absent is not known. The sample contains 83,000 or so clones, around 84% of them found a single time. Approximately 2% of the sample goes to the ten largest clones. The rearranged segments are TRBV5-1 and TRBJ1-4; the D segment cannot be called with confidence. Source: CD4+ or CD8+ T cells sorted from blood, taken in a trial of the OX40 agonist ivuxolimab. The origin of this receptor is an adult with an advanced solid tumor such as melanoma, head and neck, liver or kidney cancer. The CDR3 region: CASSYRNADNEKLFF. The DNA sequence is TGCGCCAGCAGCTACCGGAACGCCGATAATGAAAAACTGTTTTTT.